This TCR beta chain was sequenced for a study of shared clonotypes between healthy human individuals. There are 13 residues in the CDR3. V shed 0 bases and J shed 6 bases, with 7 bases lying between them. The germline gives CDR1 MGHRA, CDR2 YSYEKL. Authors' data handling: ImmunoSEQ gave junction-only sequences without quality scores, so filtering differed. Here immunoSEQ multiplex PCR was the method, and the copy in TCRdb shows in-frame clones only, minus some. That table furnishes V, J and clone size, whereas the DNA furnished D and trimming. The sample has 1,400,000 or so clones; about 98.5% are singletons.

Specimen: naive CD4+ T cells sorted from blood. The subset here: CD45RA+ positively selected. V usage is TRBV4-1 and J usage is TRBJ2-3; D is unclear. This TCR came from a man aged 30 to 39 in good health. The CDR3 coding sequence is TGCGCCAGCAGCCAAGAGAAGGTGGATACGCAGTATTTT. The encoded protein is CASSQEKVDTQYF.